This T cell receptor (beta chain) was captured in a study of T cells in localized non-small cell lung cancer. CDR1 SGHRS and CDR2 YFSETQ come from the germline V gene. This CDR3 region has 15 residues. The V end lost 0 bases, the J end lost 4 bases, and 13 bases lay between the germline ends. On this clone: Its antigen is not identified.

Profiling relied on immunoSEQ multiplex PCR, and the TCRdb table lists in-frame clones only, not all of them. The sample holds roughly 48,000 clones, 60% to 80% seen once. Study findings and constraints: Longer overall survival accompanied higher blood T cell density. In uninvolved adjacent lung, T cell clonality reached its highest value, exceeding tumor. Sequence data derive from only one tumor region, so heterogeneity remains possible.

V usage is TRBV5-1 and J usage is TRBJ1-1; D remains ambiguous. Material: peripheral blood, obtained before any cancer treatment. This TCR was sampled from a man aged 40 to 70 with stage I squamous cell lung carcinoma. This chain's CDR3 is CASSLDPGGGTEAFF. For the CDR3, the DNA is TGCGCCAGCAGCTTGGATCCCGGTGGAGGCACTGAAGCTTTCTTT.